These 29 T cell receptor beta chains were sequenced from one sample in a study of T-cell memory formation after mild COVID-19. Via MiXCR, TCRdb re-called the 5' RACE reads, giving one row per CDR3 protein. The sample lists a few hundred thousand distinct CDR3 sequences; 16% were seen once. The sample comprised PBMCs or a T cell subset sorted from them (not recorded which). The receptors shown here come from a man between 18 and 35 years old who had mild COVID-19 (a few samples of this study predate the infection). Cell type and time point are not known.

This clonotype was seen more than once but under ten times. V gene TRBV11-2 combines with J gene TRBJ2-1; TRBD2 matches 12 bases. The CDR3 is made up of 20 amino acids. Trimming cost V 4 bases and J 2 bases; bases outside gene matches: 15. CDR1 is SGHAT and CDR2 is FQNNGV in the germline V gene. CDR3: CASSSRLAGASSGPYNEQFF. DNA of the CDR3: TGTGCCAGCAGCTCCCGACTAGCGGGGGCTTCGTCGGGCCCCTACAATGAGCAGTTCTTC.

This clonotype showed up just a few times. The rearrangement links TRBV7-2 to TRBJ1-1; no reliable D call. V lost 3 bases and J lost 4, with 12 bases in between. Germline lookup yields CDR1 SGHTA and CDR2 FQGNSA. The CDR3 covers 14 residues. CDR3 protein: CASSFRREATEAFF. DNA for the CDR3: TGTGCCAGCAGCTTTCGCAGAGAGGCCACTGAAGCTTTCTTT.

The chain carries TRBV4-3 and TRBJ1-4; D is uncertain. Germline-derived CDR1 and CDR2 are LGHNA and YSLEER. Between the trimmed V and J ends, which lost 0 bases and 3 bases, there was a span of 14 bases. The CDR3 runs 17 residues. The CDR3 is CASSQDWQPTPNEKLFF. DNA of the CDR3: TGCGCCAGCAGCCAAGATTGGCAACCGACCCCTAATGAAAAACTGTTTTTT.

The CDR3 here is CASSETAQNSPLHF. The DNA for the CDR3 is TGTGCCAGCAGCGAGACAGCTCAGAATTCACCCCTCCACTTT. V usage is TRBV9 and J usage is TRBJ1-6, with D possibly being TRBD1 (5 bases). Trimming took off 3 bases at V and 7 bases at J, with 11 bases between the two ends. Germline values: CDR1 SGDLS, CDR2 YYNGEE. This CDR3 contains 14 residues.

The rearrangement links TRBV12-5 to TRBJ2-6; D may correspond to TRBD1 or TRBD2 (5 bases each). CDR1 and CDR2 (germline): LGHNT, FRNRAP. This CDR3 spans 15 amino acids. V shed 3 bases and J shed 3 bases, with 9 bases lying between them. CDR3: CASGFEGYGANVLTF. In nucleotides, the CDR3 is TGTGCTAGTGGTTTTGAGGGGTATGGGGCCAACGTCCTGACTTTC.

V and J are TRBV6-5 and TRBJ1-6, with D maybe TRBD1 (5 bases). The germline CDR1 and CDR2 sequences are MNHEY and SVGAGI. Trimming removed 7 bases from V and 9 bases from J, with 16 bases in between. The CDR3 covers 14 residues. The CDR3 sequence is CASTNQGGVSPLHF. For the CDR3, the DNA is TGTGCCAGCACCAATCAAGGAGGGGTTTCACCCCTCCACTTT.

This clonotype was counted many times. The rearrangement joins TRBV2 to TRBJ2-4, with D possibly TRBD1 on 6 matching bases. CDR3 length: 14 amino acids. CDR1 is SNHLY, CDR2 FYNNEI, per germline. V lost 7 bases and J 7 bases, leaving 17 bases between the germline ends. The CDR3 loop reads CASTEEAGANIQYF. The CDR3 coding sequence is TGTGCCAGCACTGAGGAGGCAGGGGCGAACATTCAGTACTTC.

J is TRBJ1-1 and V is TRBV24-1; D ambiguous. Germline V CDR1 and CDR2: KGHDR, SFDVKD. The CDR3 length is 13 residues. Trimming shortened V by 5 bases and J by 2 bases, and 8 bases separated the two germline ends. DNA for the CDR3: TGTGCCACCAGTGGGCTGGGAAACACTGAAGCTTTCTTT. Protein product: CATSGLGNTEAFF.

This clonotype appeared a few times. This chain connects TRBV4-3 to TRBJ2-1, with TRBD1 matching 9 bases. The CDR3 spans 18 residues. Germline-derived CDR1 and CDR2 are LGHNA and YSLEER. V lost 0 bases to trimming and J lost 6 bases; unmatched junction nucleotides: 12. CDR3 residues: CASSQEYSPGQGPNEQFF. For the CDR3, the DNA is TGCGCCAGCAGCCAAGAGTATAGCCCGGGACAGGGACCCAATGAGCAGTTCTTC.

The rearrangement links TRBV5-6 to TRBJ2-7, with no clear D. V was trimmed by 0 bases and J by 0 bases, leaving 4 bases between them. Germline V lookup: CDR1 SGHDT, CDR2 YYEEEE. The CDR3 has 13 residues. CDR3 protein: CASSLGYSYEQYF. CDR3 sequence (DNA): TGTGCCAGCAGCTTGGGATACTCCTACGAGCAGTACTTC.

The J gene is TRBJ1-2, the V gene TRBV9; TRBD1 aligns across 10 bases. Germline trimming cut 3 bases from V and 7 bases from J; bases unmatched to any gene: 6. The germline V gene encodes CDR1 SGDLS and CDR2 YYNGEE. The CDR3 covers 14 residues. In DNA, the CDR3 is TGTGCCAGCAGCGCCAGGACAGGGGGAGGTGGCTACACCTTC. Translating it yields CASSARTGGGGYTF. Variable domain in full (rest from reference TRBV9 and TRBJ1-2): DSGVTQTPKHLITATGQRVTLRCSPRSGDLSVYWYQQSLDQGLQFLIQYYNGEERAKGNILERFSAQQFPDLHSELNLSSLELGDSALYFCASSARTGGGGYTFGSGTRLTVV.

The sample holds a few counts of this clonotype. The genes are TRBV2 and TRBJ1-4; no reliable D call. V dropped 8 bases and J dropped 2 bases, with 12 bases sitting between them. The CDR3 loop spans 14 amino acids. Germline CDR1 SNHLY, CDR2 FYNNEI. CDR3 sequence reads: CASLLGDTNEKLFF. DNA for the CDR3: TGTGCCAGCTTGCTCGGGGATACTAATGAAAAACTGTTTTTT.

This clonotype appeared a few times. This sequence joins TRBV12-3 or TRBV12-4 and TRBJ2-3, with 7 bases lining up with TRBD1. This CDR3 spans 14 amino acids. Germline trimming cut 7 bases from V and 4 bases from J; bases unmatched to any gene: 8. The CDR3 reads CASTPTGNADTQYF. DNA of the CDR3: TGTGCCAGCACCCCGACAGGGAACGCAGATACGCAGTATTTT.

This sequence joins TRBV7-6 and TRBJ2-1; D remains ambiguous. Trimming cost V 5 bases and J 8 bases, with 10 bases left between them. The germline CDR1 and CDR2 sequences are SGHVS and FNYEAQ. This CDR3 comprises 12 residues. In DNA, the CDR3 is TGTGCCAGCAGCCCATCATGGGATGAGCAGTTCTTC. This translates into CASSPSWDEQFF.

The rearrangement joins TRBV5-6 to TRBJ1-2; D unclear. The V end was cut by 0 bases, the J end by 6 bases, with 9 bases between. This CDR3 is built from 13 residues. CDR1 and CDR2 from the germline V gene are SGHDT and YYEEEE. The CDR3 region has the DNA TGTGCCAGCAGCTTGGCTGGGTTTGATGGCTACACCTTC. It encodes CASSLAGFDGYTF.

This clonotype was recorded at least ten times. CDR3 region: CASSLRPPGGLGGNIQYF. The DNA for the CDR3 is TGTGCCAGCAGCTTGAGGCCTCCCGGGGGGCTGGGCGGGAACATTCAGTACTTC. The chain carries TRBV7-8 and TRBJ2-4, with D perhaps matching TRBD2 (7 bases). The CDR3 is made up of 18 amino acids. CDR1 and CDR2 from the germline V gene are SGHVS and FQNEAQ. With 3 bases removed from V and 7 bases from J, the gap between germline ends came to 25 bases.

This clonotype was seen a handful of times. V is TRBV27 and J is TRBJ2-5; 11 bases line up with TRBD1. The CDR3 contains 17 residues. Trimming removed 5 bases from V and 5 bases from J; junction bases left unmatched: 13. Germline V lookup: CDR1 MNHEY, CDR2 SMNVEV (reference sequence). The CDR3 sequence is CASSPRLRTGGFETQYF. For the CDR3, the DNA is TGTGCCAGCAGTCCAAGACTCCGGACAGGGGGCTTTGAGACCCAGTACTTC.

The chain is built from TRBV7-3 and TRBJ2-1; perhaps D is TRBD1 or TRBD2 (5 bases each). CDR3 length equals 13 residues. Between the trimmed V and J ends, which lost 5 bases and 7 bases, there was a span of 12 bases. The germline V gene has CDR1 SGHTA and CDR2 FQGTGA. CDR3 sequence: CASSEGRFNEQFF. As DNA, the CDR3 is TGTGCCAGCAGCGAGGGACGGTTTAATGAGCAGTTCTTC.

This clonotype has just a few counts. The DNA for the CDR3 is TGTGCCAGCAGTTTTCAACTAGCCACCTACAATGAGCAGTTCTTC. Its protein is CASSFQLATYNEQFF. The chain employs TRBV12-3 or TRBV12-4 and TRBJ2-1; D is perhaps TRBD2 (6 bases). The CDR3 has 15 amino acids. V was shortened by 3 bases and J by 2 bases, with 11 bases between the two germline ends.

This clonotype was found a few times. V usage is TRBV7-9 and J usage is TRBJ1-1; D unclear. CDR1 is SEHNR, CDR2 FQNEAQ, per germline (reference sequence). The CDR3 runs 13 residues. The V end was cut by 8 bases, the J end by 3 bases, with 13 bases between. CDR3: CASAGSQDTEAFF. CDR3 DNA: TGTGCCAGCGCTGGTTCCCAGGACACTGAAGCTTTCTTT.

Ten or more counts support this clonotype. V gene TRBV6-6 combines with J gene TRBJ1-2; D may be TRBD1 (5 bases). Trimming stripped 4 bases from V and 3 bases from J, with 21 bases between. Germline V gene lookup returns CDR1 MNHNY and CDR2 SVGAGI (reference sequence). The length of the CDR3 is 17 residues. CDR3: CASSSHRDLRRDYGYTF. The CDR3 DNA is TGTGCCAGCAGTTCCCACCGGGACCTCAGAAGGGACTATGGCTACACCTTC.

The chain is built from TRBV9 and TRBJ2-2; TRBD2 agrees at 7 bases. The CDR3 is 15 residues long. The germline V gene encodes CDR1 SGDLS and CDR2 YYNGEE. V shed 0 bases and J 5 bases; nucleotides not matched to a gene: 4. Here the CDR3 DNA reads TGTGCCAGCAGCGTAGGGGGGAGGGGAACCGGGGAGCTGTTTTTT. It specifies CASSVGGRGTGELFF.

This clonotype has a handful of counts. The J gene is TRBJ1-2, the V gene TRBV6-1, with a tentative D call TRBD1 (6 bases). The germline V and J ends were trimmed by 1 base and 8 bases, with 14 bases remaining between them. The length of the CDR3 is 14 residues. Germline V lookup: CDR1 MNHNS, CDR2 SASEGT. CDR3 DNA sequence: TGTGCCAGCAGTGAAGTACCAGGGGATGGCGGCTACACCTTC. Protein sequence: CASSEVPGDGGYTF.

Turning to this clonotype: Its ends do not fully match the called genes, so a read error is possible. The V gene is TRBV9, the J gene TRBJ2-7; TRBD1 or TRBD2 may be the D gene (5 bases each). Germline V gene lookup returns CDR1 SGDLS and CDR2 YYNGEE. The CDR3 runs to 10 residues. CDR3 coding DNA: TGTGCCAGCAGCCTCCGGGACCCCGACTTC. It specifies CASSLRDPDF.

The J gene is TRBJ2-1, the V gene TRBV4-3; tentatively, D is TRBD1 or TRBD2 (5 bases each). V gave up 0 bases and J gave up 5 bases, with 14 bases separating them. CDR1 LGHNA and CDR2 YSLEER come from the germline V gene. This CDR3 region has 16 residues. In DNA, the CDR3 is TGCGCCAGCAGCCAAGATCAGTGGGACGGAAACAATGAGCAGTTCTTC. It specifies CASSQDQWDGNNEQFF.

In its sample, this clonotype was seen many times. The V call is TRBV6-1, the J call TRBJ1-1; no firm D call. Germline V CDR1 and CDR2: MNHNS, SASEGT. V lost 8 bases, J lost 0 bases, and 10 bases lay in between. The CDR3 spans 13 residues. The CDR3 loop is CASSSRLNTEAFF. The CDR3 DNA follows: TGTGCCAGCTCCTCTAGATTGAACACTGAAGCTTTCTTT.

V is TRBV5-8 and J is TRBJ2-3; 8 bases line up with TRBD2. The V segment lost 0 bases and the J segment 4 bases; nucleotides outside the gene matches: 10. The length of the CDR3 is 17 residues. Germline values: CDR1 SGHTS, CDR2 YDEGEE. The CDR3 DNA sequence: TGTGCCAGCAGCTTGGGGGCTCAGCGGGGGCCCGCAGATACGCAGTATTTT. Translation gives CASSLGAQRGPADTQYF.

The chain has TRBV3-1 and TRBJ1-2; the match to TRBD1 covers 7 bases. With 8 bases clipped from V and 4 bases from J, the junction kept 4 bases outside the gene matches. The CDR3 has 12 amino acids. Germline lookup yields CDR1 LGHDT and CDR2 YNNKEL (reference sequence). The CDR3 sequence is CASQGDVYGYTF. In nucleotides, the CDR3 is TGTGCCAGCCAGGGGGACGTCTATGGCTACACCTTC.

This chain connects TRBV18 to TRBJ2-7; D uncertain. V was shortened by 4 bases and J by 4 bases, with 8 bases between the two germline ends. The CDR3 has 12 amino acids. Germline CDR1 is KGHSH and CDR2 is LQKENI. CDR3 sequence reads: CASSHGGYEQYF. The CDR3 coding sequence is TGTGCCAGCTCACACGGTGGGTACGAGCAGTACTTC.